This TCR beta chain was retrieved from a study of graft-versus-host responses after intestinal transplantation (dated by TCRdb to about 2021). The study in broad terms: The transplants that recipients got were multivisceral, liver-intestinal, or isolated intestinal. Every recipient was given anti-thymocyte globulin induction, then maintenance tacrolimus and steroids for approximately 3 years. Bulk TCR-beta CDR3 sequencing was used to track graft-versus-host and host-versus-graft alloreactive T cell clones in the graft, circulation and bone marrow after intestinal transplantation. To identify alloreactive clones, pre-transplant mixed lymphocyte reaction products were sequenced and then compared with unstimulated pre-transplant donor and recipient T cells. Of the 20 to 30 intestinal transplant recipients enrolled in the cohort, one of whom was a retransplant, a few patients without pretransplant specimens were excluded. A peak of at least 4% donor T cells among recipient peripheral blood mononuclear cells was the definition used for donor T cell macrochimerism. Samples from a few later patients were sequenced in-house on an Illumina MiSeq with MiXCR processing rather than by the commercial service. What the authors observed across the whole study: In the allografts of patients with donor T cell macrochimerism, GvH to HvG T cell clonal ratios were high. The conclusions were limited by the relatively low number and heterogeneity of the intestinal transplant patients. Peak levels of circulating GvH clones were associated with declines in HvG clones early after transplant. GvH clones were detected in recipient bone marrow, and some appeared earlier in ileal mucosa or blood, consistent with an intestinal mucosal origin.

The CDR3 goes from the cysteine to the phenylalanine over 14 residues. CDR3 DNA is the only sequence kept; it has 42 bases, read in frame from the first base. The V end gives up 1 base and the J end 6 bases, leaving 3 bases in the junction not matched to a gene. Taken from the germline V gene, the CDR1 and CDR2 loops are SGHTA and FQGNSA. Receptor libraries were prepared by the immunoSEQ multiplex PCR assay. High-throughput TCR-beta CDR3 sequencing of genomic DNA from most patients was performed by Adaptive Biotechnologies. Processing in the source paper ran as follows. Adaptive's ImmunoSEQ software was the source of the TCR sequencing data for about 18 patients, while a few other patients were processed with MiXCR and VDJtools. Because the origin of CDR3 nucleotide sequences shared between donor and recipient could not be assigned, those sequences were removed. To be classed as alloreactive, a clone needed at least 2-fold expansion over unstimulated cells and a minimum CFSE-low frequency of 0.002% (template counts) or 0.001% (read counts). Clones were considered mappable if detected in sequenced pre-transplant spleen, lymph node, or MLR CFSE-low populations of the donor or recipient. The cumulative frequency of alloreactive clones was calculated as a percentage of all sequences, weighted by copy number. The source is immuneACCESS, and TCRdb retained only in-frame sequences with V and J called. Part of the clones is not carried over; for the studies checked, unresolved V genes explain less than half of this, and the remainder is unexplained. V and J calls plus clone size are reproduced from that table; the DNA served to infer D and trimming. The sample yields fewer than 25,000 clones; about 80% were counted once. Of the sample, roughly 3% is held by the ten largest clones.

Dithiothreitol, EDTA incubations and collagenase D digestion were used to isolate intraepithelial and lamina propria lymphocytes from graft specimens. Bulk TCR-beta sequencing was performed on serial intestinal graft biopsy specimens collected as late as 600 days after transplant. This clone was observed a handful of times. Its antigen remains undetermined. The sample holds no much larger clone one base away, and base qualities are not on file. The material sequenced was ileum tissue, taken 12 days after intestinal transplant. The clonotype was recovered from a human patient who received an intestinal transplant, so some T cells may come from the graft donor. Recombination linked TRBV7-2 to TRBJ2-5, and 9 junctional nucleotides match TRBD2. This receptor carries the CDR3 CASSLGLAGQTQYF. The DNA sequence reads TGTGCCAGCAGCTTAGGGCTAGCGGGGCAGACCCAGTACTTC.